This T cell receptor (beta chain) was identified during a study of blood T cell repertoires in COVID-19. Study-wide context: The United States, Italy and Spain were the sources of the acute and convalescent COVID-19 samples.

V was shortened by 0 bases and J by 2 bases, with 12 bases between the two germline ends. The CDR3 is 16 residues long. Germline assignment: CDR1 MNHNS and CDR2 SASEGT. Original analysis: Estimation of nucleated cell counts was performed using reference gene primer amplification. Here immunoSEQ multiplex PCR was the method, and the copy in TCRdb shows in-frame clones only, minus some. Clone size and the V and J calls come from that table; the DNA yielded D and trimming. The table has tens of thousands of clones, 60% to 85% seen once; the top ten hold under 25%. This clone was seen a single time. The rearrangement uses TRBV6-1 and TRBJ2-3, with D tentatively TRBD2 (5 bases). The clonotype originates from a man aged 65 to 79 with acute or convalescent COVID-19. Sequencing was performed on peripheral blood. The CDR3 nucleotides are TGTGCCAGCAGTGAAGCTAGCGCGGTTCCCACAGATACGCAGTATTTT. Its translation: CASSEASAVPTDTQYF.